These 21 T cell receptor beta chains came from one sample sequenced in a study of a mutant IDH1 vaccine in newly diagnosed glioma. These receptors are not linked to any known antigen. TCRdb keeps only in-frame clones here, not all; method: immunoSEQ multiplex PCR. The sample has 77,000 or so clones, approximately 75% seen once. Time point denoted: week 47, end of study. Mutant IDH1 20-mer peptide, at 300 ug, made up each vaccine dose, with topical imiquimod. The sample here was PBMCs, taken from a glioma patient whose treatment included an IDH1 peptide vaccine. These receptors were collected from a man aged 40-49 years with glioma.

CDR3 sequence (DNA): TGTGCCAGCAGCCGAGCGGGGGGTAGCTACAATGAGCAGTTCTTC. It specifies CASSRAGGSYNEQFF. The chain uses TRBV5-4 and TRBJ2-1, with 9 bases matching TRBD2. V lost 4 bases to trimming and J lost 3 bases; unmatched junction nucleotides: 5. CDR3 length: 15 residues. The germline V gene encodes CDR1 SGHNT and CDR2 YYREEE (reference sequence).

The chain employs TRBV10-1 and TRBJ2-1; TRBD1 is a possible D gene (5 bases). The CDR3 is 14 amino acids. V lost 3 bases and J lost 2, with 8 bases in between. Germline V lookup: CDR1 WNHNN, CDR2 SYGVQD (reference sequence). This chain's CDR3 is CASSDVRAYNEQFF. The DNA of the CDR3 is TGCGCCAGCAGTGATGTCAGGGCCTACAATGAGCAGTTCTTC.

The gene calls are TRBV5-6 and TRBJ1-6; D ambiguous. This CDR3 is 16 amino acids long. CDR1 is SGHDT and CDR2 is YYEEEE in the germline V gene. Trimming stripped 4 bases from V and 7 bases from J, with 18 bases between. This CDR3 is CASSPEPGLDNSPLHF. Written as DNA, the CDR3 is TGTGCCAGCAGCCCGGAGCCCGGGCTAGACAATTCACCCCTCCACTTT.

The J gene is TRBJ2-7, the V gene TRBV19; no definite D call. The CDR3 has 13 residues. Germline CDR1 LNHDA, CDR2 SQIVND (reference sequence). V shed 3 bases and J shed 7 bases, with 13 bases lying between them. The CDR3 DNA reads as TGTGCCAGTAGTATTACCCTTACGAGGGAGCAGTACTTC. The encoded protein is CASSITLTREQYF.

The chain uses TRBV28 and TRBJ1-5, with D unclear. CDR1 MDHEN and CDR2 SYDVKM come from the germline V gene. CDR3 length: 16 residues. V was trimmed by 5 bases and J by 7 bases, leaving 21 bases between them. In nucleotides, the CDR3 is TGTGCCAGCAGTCCTTCTCTGATCTCCGGCCGGCAGCCCCAGCATTTT. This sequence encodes CASSPSLISGRQPQHF.

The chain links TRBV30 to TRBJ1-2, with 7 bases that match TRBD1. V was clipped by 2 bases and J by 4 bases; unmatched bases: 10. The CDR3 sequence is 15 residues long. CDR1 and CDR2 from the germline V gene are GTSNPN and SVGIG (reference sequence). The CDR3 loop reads CAWSTGVAEAYGYTF. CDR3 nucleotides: TGTGCCTGGAGTACAGGGGTGGCGGAGGCCTATGGCTACACCTTC. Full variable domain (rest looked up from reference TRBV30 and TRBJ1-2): SQTIHQWPATLVQPVGSPLSLECTVEGTSNPNLYWYRQAAGRGLQLLFYSVGIGQISSEVPQNLSASRPQDRQFILSSKKLLLSDSGFYLCAWSTGVAEAYGYTFGSGTRLTVV.

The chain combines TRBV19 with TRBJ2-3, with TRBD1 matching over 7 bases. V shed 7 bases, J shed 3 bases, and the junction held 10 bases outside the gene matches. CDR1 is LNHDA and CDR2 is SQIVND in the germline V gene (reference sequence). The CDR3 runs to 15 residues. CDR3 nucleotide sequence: TGTGCCAGTATCACACAGGGGCGGACGACAGATACGCAGTATTTT. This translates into CASITQGRTTDTQYF.

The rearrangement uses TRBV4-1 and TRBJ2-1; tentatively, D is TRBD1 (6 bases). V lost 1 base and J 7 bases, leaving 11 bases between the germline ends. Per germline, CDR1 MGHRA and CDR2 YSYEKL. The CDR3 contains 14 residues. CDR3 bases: TGCGCCAGCAGCCAAGTAAGACAGGCGAATGAGCAGTTCTTC. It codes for CASSQVRQANEQFF.

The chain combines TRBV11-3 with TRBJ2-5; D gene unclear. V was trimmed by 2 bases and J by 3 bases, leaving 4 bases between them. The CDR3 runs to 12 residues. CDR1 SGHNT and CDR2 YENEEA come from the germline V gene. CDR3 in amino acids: CASSLREETQYF. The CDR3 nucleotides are TGTGCCAGCAGCTTAAGGGAAGAGACCCAGTACTTC. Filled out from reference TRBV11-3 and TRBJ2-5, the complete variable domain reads EAGVVQSPRYKIIEKKQPVAFWCNPISGHNTLYWYLQNLGQGPELLIRYENEEAVDDSQLPKDRFSAERLKGVDSTLKIQPAELGDSAVYLCASSLREETQYFGPGTRLLVL.

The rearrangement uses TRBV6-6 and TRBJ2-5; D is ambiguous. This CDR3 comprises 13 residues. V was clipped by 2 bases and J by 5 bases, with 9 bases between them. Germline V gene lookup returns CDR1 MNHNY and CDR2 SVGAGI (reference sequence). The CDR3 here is CASSYGPYETQYF. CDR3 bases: TGTGCCAGCAGTTACGGCCCCTATGAGACCCAGTACTTC.

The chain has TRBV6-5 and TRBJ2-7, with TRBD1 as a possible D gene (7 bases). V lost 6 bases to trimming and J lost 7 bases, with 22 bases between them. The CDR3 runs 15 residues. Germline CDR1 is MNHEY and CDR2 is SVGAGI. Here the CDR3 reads CASRAGGLGSVEQYF. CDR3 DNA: TGTGCCAGCAGAGCAGGGGGGCTGGGTTCGGTGGAGCAGTACTTC.

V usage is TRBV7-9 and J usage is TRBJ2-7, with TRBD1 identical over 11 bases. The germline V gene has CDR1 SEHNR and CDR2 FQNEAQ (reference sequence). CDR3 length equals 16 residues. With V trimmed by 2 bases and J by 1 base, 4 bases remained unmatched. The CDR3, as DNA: TGTGCCAGCAGCTTAAAGGGGGACAGGGGGTCCTACGAGCAGTACTTC. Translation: CASSLKGDRGSYEQYF.

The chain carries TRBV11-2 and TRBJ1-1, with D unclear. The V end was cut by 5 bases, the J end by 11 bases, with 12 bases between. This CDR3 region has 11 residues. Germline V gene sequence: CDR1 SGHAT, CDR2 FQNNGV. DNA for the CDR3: TGTGCCAGCAGCCGCAGTGGCGAGGCTTTCTTT. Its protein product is CASSRSGEAFF.

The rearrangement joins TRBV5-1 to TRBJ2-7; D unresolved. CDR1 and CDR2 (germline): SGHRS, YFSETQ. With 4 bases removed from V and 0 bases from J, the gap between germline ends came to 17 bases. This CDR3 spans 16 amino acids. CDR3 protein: CASSDPRWRASYEQYF. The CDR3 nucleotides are TGCGCCAGCAGCGACCCTAGGTGGCGCGCCTCCTACGAGCAGTACTTC.

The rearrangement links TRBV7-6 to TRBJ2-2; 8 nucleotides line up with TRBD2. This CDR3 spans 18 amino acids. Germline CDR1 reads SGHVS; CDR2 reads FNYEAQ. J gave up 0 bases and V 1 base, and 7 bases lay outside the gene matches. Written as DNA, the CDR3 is TGTGCCAGCAGCTTAGGGGCGGGGGGCCCTACGAACACCGGGGAGCTGTTTTTT. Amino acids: CASSLGAGGPTNTGELFF.

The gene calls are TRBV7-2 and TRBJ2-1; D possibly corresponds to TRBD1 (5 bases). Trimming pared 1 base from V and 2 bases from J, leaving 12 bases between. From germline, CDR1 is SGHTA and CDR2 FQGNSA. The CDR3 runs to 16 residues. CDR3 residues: CASSLGGGSPYNEQFF. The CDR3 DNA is TGTGCCAGCAGCTTAGGGGGCGGATCCCCCTACAATGAGCAGTTCTTC.

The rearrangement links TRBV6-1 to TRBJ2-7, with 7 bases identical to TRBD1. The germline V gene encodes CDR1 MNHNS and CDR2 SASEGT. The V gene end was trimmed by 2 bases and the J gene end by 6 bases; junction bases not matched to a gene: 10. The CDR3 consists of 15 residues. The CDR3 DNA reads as TGTGCCAGCAGTGAACTGGGGGACAGACCCAGCGAGCAGTACTTC. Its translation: CASSELGDRPSEQYF.

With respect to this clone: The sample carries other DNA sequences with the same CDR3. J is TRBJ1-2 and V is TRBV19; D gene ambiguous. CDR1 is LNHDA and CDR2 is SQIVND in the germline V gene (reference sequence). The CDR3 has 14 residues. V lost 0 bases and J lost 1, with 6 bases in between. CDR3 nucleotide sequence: TGTGCCAGTAGTATAGATCACCGTAACTATGGCTACACCTTC. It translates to CASSIDHRNYGYTF.

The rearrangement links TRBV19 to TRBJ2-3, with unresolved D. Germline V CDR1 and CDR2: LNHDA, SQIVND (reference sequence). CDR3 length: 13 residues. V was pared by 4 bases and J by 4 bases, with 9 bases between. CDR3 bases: TGTGCCAGTAGTACCGGGTGGTCAGATACGCAGTATTTT. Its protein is CASSTGWSDTQYF.

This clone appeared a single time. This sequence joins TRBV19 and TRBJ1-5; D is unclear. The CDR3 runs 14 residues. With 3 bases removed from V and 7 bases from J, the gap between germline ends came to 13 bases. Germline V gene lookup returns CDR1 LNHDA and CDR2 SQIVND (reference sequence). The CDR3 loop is CASSIGQAAQPQHF. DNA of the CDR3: TGTGCCAGTAGTATCGGCCAGGCAGCCCAGCCCCAGCATTTT.

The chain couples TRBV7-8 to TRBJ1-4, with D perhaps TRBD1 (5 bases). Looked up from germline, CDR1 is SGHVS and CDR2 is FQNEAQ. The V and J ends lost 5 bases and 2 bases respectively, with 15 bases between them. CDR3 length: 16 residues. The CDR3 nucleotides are TGTGCCAGCAGCCTCGCTGGGGCAGGGACTAATGAAAAACTGTTTTTT. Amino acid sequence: CASSLAGAGTNEKLFF.